One sample yielded the 21 T cell receptor beta chains listed below, sequenced in a study of blood T cell repertoires in COVID-19 (dated by TCRdb to 2018 to 2021). Library method: the immunoSEQ multiplex PCR assay. TCRdb limited this immuneACCESS table to in-frame rearrangements with V and J called. A share of clones is missing; checked studies link under half to unresolved V genes, and the rest is unexplained. For this sample there are approximately 69,000 clones; 65% to 85% appear just once. Clones ranked in the top ten supply approximately 1.9% of the sample. Sequencing was carried out using peripheral blood. These receptors originate from a woman aged 55-69 years with acute or convalescent COVID-19.

This clone was counted between two and nine times. The V and J genes are TRBV4-1 and TRBJ2-7; perhaps TRBD1 as D (5 bases). V lost 1 base and J 6 bases, leaving 19 bases between the germline ends. The CDR3 covers 16 residues. Germline V gene data show CDR1 as MGHRA and CDR2 as YSYEKL. CDR3 protein: CASSQGPARGLGEQYF. The CDR3 coding sequence is TGCGCCAGCAGCCAAGGTCCAGCTAGGGGTTTGGGCGAGCAGTACTTC.

This clone was recorded once. The chain has TRBV25-1 and TRBJ1-2; 11 bases line up with TRBD1. The CDR3 is made up of 15 amino acids. Germline V gene lookup returns CDR1 MGHDK and CDR2 SYGVNS. After removal of 3 bases from V and 5 bases from J, the junction contained 5 bases not matched to a gene. The CDR3 protein is CASSDPGQGEYGYTF. In DNA form, the CDR3 reads TGTGCCAGCAGTGATCCGGGACAGGGGGAGTATGGCTACACCTTC.

The chain links TRBV3-1 (or the pseudogene TRBV3-2) to TRBJ2-7; weak D call: TRBD2 (5 bases). This CDR3 has 15 residues. Trimming pared 6 bases from V and 2 bases from J, leaving 17 bases between. CDR1 is LGHDT and CDR2 is YNNKEL in the germline V gene (reference sequence). DNA of the CDR3: TGTGCCAGCAGTTGGACGAGGGAGTTCACCTACGAGCAGTACTTC. As protein: CASSWTREFTYEQYF.

V gene TRBV15 combines with J gene TRBJ2-5; 9 bases match TRBD2. The germline CDR1 and CDR2 sequences are LNHNV and YYDKDF (reference sequence). Trimming at V came to 3 bases and at J to 1 base, leaving 3 bases not matched to a gene. The CDR3 is made up of 15 amino acids. CDR3 DNA: TGTGCCACCAGCAGGTTGGGACTAGCCCAAGAGACCCAGTACTTC. It codes for CATSRLGLAQETQYF.

The V and J genes are TRBV24-1 and TRBJ2-5, with 12 bases lining up with TRBD2. The CDR3 runs to 16 residues. Trimming took 9 bases from V and 1 from J; bases not matched to a gene: 8. Germline values: CDR1 KGHDR, CDR2 SFDVKD. The CDR3 sequence: CATAIGLAGTQETQYF. CDR3 in DNA: TGTGCCACCGCAATCGGACTAGCGGGAACCCAAGAGACCCAGTACTTC.

Only one count was recorded for this clone. The V gene is TRBV24-1, the J gene TRBJ2-5, with 10 nucleotides matching TRBD2. Germline trimming cut 9 bases from V and 3 bases from J; bases unmatched to any gene: 3. This CDR3 has 13 amino acids. Germline-derived CDR1 and CDR2 are KGHDR and SFDVKD. CDR3 sequence reads: CATSTSGKETQYF. The CDR3 coding sequence is TGTGCCACCTCTACTAGCGGGAAAGAGACCCAGTACTTC.

The chain has TRBV6-5 and TRBJ1-1, with D possibly being TRBD1 (5 bases). Deletions cut 9 bases from V and 0 bases from J, with 17 bases between. Germline loops: CDR1 MNHEY, CDR2 SVGAGI. The CDR3 runs to 15 residues. The chain's CDR3 is CASQGGLGVNTEAFF. CDR3 sequence (DNA): TGTGCCAGTCAGGGAGGGTTAGGGGTGAACACTGAAGCTTTCTTT.

Only one count was recorded for this clone. The rearrangement links TRBV16 to TRBJ1-6, with 7 bases aligning to TRBD1. Germline V CDR1 and CDR2: KGHSY, FQNENV. The CDR3 extends over 15 amino acids. V dropped 2 bases and J dropped 9; count of bases not matched to a gene: 7. Here the CDR3 DNA reads TGTGCCAGCAGCCAAATACAGGGGTCCGGTTCACCCCTCCACTTT. Its protein is CASSQIQGSGSPLHF.

This clone showed up just once. The chain is built from TRBV19 and TRBJ2-2, with 11 bases matching TRBD2. V was clipped by 9 bases and J by 3 bases; unmatched bases: 9. This CDR3 has 16 residues. The germline V gene has CDR1 LNHDA and CDR2 SQIVND (reference sequence). CDR3 protein: CASIEIAGGYTGELFF. The DNA of the CDR3 is TGTGCCAGCATAGAAATAGCGGGAGGGTACACCGGGGAGCTGTTTTTT.

V and J are TRBV7-9 and TRBJ1-1; D remains unclear. Trimming removed 5 bases at V and 7 bases at J, with 11 bases between. Germline CDR1 is SEHNR and CDR2 is FQNEAQ (reference sequence). The CDR3 is made up of 12 amino acids. CDR3 amino acids: CASSPRVNEAFF. CDR3 coding DNA: TGTGCCAGCAGCCCGAGGGTCAATGAAGCTTTCTTT.

This clone was recorded once. The chain is built from TRBV6-1 and TRBJ1-5; D unclear. The CDR3 has 15 amino acids. V was trimmed by 1 base and J by 7 bases, leaving 14 bases between them. CDR1 MNHNS and CDR2 SASEGT come from the germline V gene. The CDR3 coding sequence is TGTGCCAGCAGTGAAGACGGCCTCGGGGTACAGCCCCAGCATTTT. This translates into CASSEDGLGVQPQHF.

V gene TRBV18 combines with J gene TRBJ2-1; 7 bases are a match to TRBD2. Trimming at V came to 4 bases and at J to 0 bases, leaving 12 bases not matched to a gene. This CDR3 is built from 18 residues. Germline V gene data show CDR1 as KGHSH and CDR2 as LQKENI. CDR3 sequence: CASSREASGGSSYNEQFF. The CDR3 bases are TGTGCCAGCTCACGTGAAGCTAGCGGAGGAAGCTCCTACAATGAGCAGTTCTTC.

This chain joins TRBV20-1 and TRBJ2-1; D remains unclear. CDR3 length: 12 residues. Trimming pared 3 bases from V and 6 bases from J, leaving 9 bases between. Germline V gene lookup returns CDR1 DFQATT and CDR2 SNEGSKA (reference sequence). As DNA, the CDR3 is TGCAGTGCTAGTCCTCAACTCAATGAGCAGTTCTTC. Protein product: CSASPQLNEQFF.

The J gene is TRBJ1-2, the V gene TRBV2; no definite D call. Trimming took off 4 bases at V and 2 bases at J, with 5 bases between the two ends. Germline CDR1 is SNHLY and CDR2 is FYNNEI. The CDR3 extends over 12 amino acids. The CDR3 loop is CASSAQNYGYTF. The CDR3 nucleotides read TGTGCCAGCAGTGCTCAGAACTATGGCTACACCTTC.

The gene calls are TRBV27 and TRBJ1-1; D is uncertain. The CDR3 length is 14 residues. Germline CDR1 is MNHEY and CDR2 is SMNVEV (reference sequence). Trimming took off 3 bases at V and 1 base at J, with 9 bases between the two ends. The CDR3 loop is CASSFGVRNTEAFF. The CDR3 DNA reads as TGTGCCAGCAGTTTCGGTGTGCGGAACACTGAAGCTTTCTTT.

The sample holds a few counts of this clone. The CDR3 nucleotides read TGTGCCAGCAGCTTGGGCGGGACAGGGAACCGTAGGGGCTACACCTTC. Protein: CASSLGGTGNRRGYTF. This chain uses TRBV5-6 with TRBJ1-2; 9 bases are shared with TRBD1. Germline loops: CDR1 SGHDT, CDR2 YYEEEE. The V and J ends lost 0 bases and 8 bases, in that order; junction bases with no gene match: 11. The CDR3 sequence is 16 residues long.

This chain links TRBV11-2 with TRBJ2-1; TRBD2 might be the D (5 bases). This CDR3 contains 16 residues. V dropped 1 base and J dropped 1 base, with 11 bases sitting between them. Germline assignment: CDR1 SGHAT and CDR2 FQNNGV. As DNA, the CDR3 is TGTGCCAGCAGCTTAGGGGGAGAGGCGTCCTACAATGAGCAGTTCTTC. The encoded protein is CASSLGGEASYNEQFF. Full variable domain (missing parts from reference TRBV11-2 and TRBJ2-1): EAGVAQSPRYKIIEKRQSVAFWCNPISGHATLYWYQQILGQGPKLLIQFQNNGVVDDSQLPKDRFSAERLKGVDSTLKIQPAKLEDSAVYLCASSLGGEASYNEQFFGPGTRLTVL.

This chain links TRBV28 with TRBJ2-7, with 7 bases identical to TRBD1. Trimming cost V 2 bases and J 1 base; bases outside gene matches: 2. This CDR3 has 14 residues. The germline CDR1 and CDR2 sequences are MDHEN and SYDVKM. CDR3 loop: CASSLGRGSYEQYF. CDR3 nucleotides: TGTGCCAGCAGTTTAGGCAGGGGGTCCTACGAGCAGTACTTC. The full variable domain, rest sourced from reference TRBV28 and TRBJ2-7, is DVKVTQSSRYLVKRTGEKVFLECVQDMDHENMFWYRQDPGLGLRLIYFSYDVKMKEKGDIPEGYSVSREKKERFSLILESASTNQTSMYLCASSLGRGSYEQYFGPGTRLTVT.

The V call is TRBV19, the J call TRBJ1-5; D is uncertain. V was shortened by 7 bases and J by 0 bases, with 13 bases between the two germline ends. CDR3 length equals 15 residues. In germline, CDR1 is LNHDA, CDR2 SQIVND (reference sequence). The CDR3 DNA is TGTGCCAGTAACAGAAAATCGAGTAGCAATCAGCCCCAGCATTTT. Its protein product is CASNRKSSSNQPQHF.

The genes are TRBV9 and TRBJ1-6, with TRBD1 matching over 9 bases. Germline values: CDR1 SGDLS, CDR2 YYNGEE. Germline trimming cut 0 bases from V and 13 bases from J; bases unmatched to any gene: 11. The CDR3 extends over 16 amino acids. In DNA form, the CDR3 reads TGTGCCAGCAGCGTAGGTGGGGACAGGGAAGGATTCCCCCTCCACTTT. Translation: CASSVGGDREGFPLHF.

The V and J genes are TRBV3-1 (or the pseudogene TRBV3-2) and TRBJ2-5; maybe TRBD1 (5 bases). Looked up from germline, CDR1 is LGHDT and CDR2 is YNNKEL (reference sequence). The germline V and J ends were trimmed by 6 bases and 2 bases, with 7 bases remaining between them. The length of the CDR3 is 12 residues. Written as DNA, the CDR3 is TGTGCCAGCAGAAGACAGCAAGAGACCCAGTACTTC. This encodes CASRRQQETQYF.